A single sample gave rise to the 29 T cell receptor beta chains below, sequenced in a study of blood T cell repertoires in COVID-19. This table comes from immunoSEQ multiplex PCR, and its TCRdb copy is limited to in-frame clones, with some not included. The profile covers 150,000 to 200,000 clones, with approximately 81% appearing a single time and about 11% taken by the ten largest. The specimen sequenced was peripheral blood. The receptor source for this set is a woman older than 75 with active or convalescent COVID-19.

The chain links TRBV5-1 to TRBJ2-7, with 10 bases identical to TRBD2. Germline trimming cut 2 bases from V and 2 bases from J; bases unmatched to any gene: 4. Germline V gene lookup returns CDR1 SGHRS and CDR2 YFSETQ. The CDR3 covers 15 residues. CDR3 sequence reads: CASSFGTSETYEQYF. In DNA form, the CDR3 reads TGCGCCAGCAGCTTCGGGACTAGCGAAACCTACGAGCAGTACTTC.

Written as DNA, the CDR3 is TGTGCCAGCAGTGTCGGTCTAGCGGGAGGGGCAGATACGCAGTATTTT. Its protein product is CASSVGLAGGADTQYF. This chain links TRBV6-6 with TRBJ2-3; TRBD2 matches at 12 bases. This CDR3 is built from 16 residues. Losses at the gene ends were 5 bases for V and 4 bases for J; bases not matched to a gene: 7. Germline CDR1 reads MNHNY; CDR2 reads SVGAGI (reference sequence).

The chain has TRBV6-4 and TRBJ2-5; TRBD2 agrees at 11 bases. This CDR3 contains 15 residues. Per germline, CDR1 MRHNA and CDR2 SNTAGT. V was pared by 6 bases and J by 4 bases, with 7 bases of the junction left unmatched. The CDR3 DNA reads as TGTGCCAGCAGCCTCCTAGCGGGAGGCGGAGAGACCCAGTACTTC. Protein product: CASSLLAGGGETQYF.

The V gene is TRBV29-1, the J gene TRBJ1-2; D is uncertain. The CDR3 extends over 13 amino acids. Germline V CDR1 and CDR2: SQVTM, ANQGSEA. Trimming took 0 bases from V and 1 from J, leaving 6 bases between them. The DNA of the CDR3 is TGCAGCGTTGAAGAGCAGGTTAACTATGGCTACACCTTC. Its protein is CSVEEQVNYGYTF.

This chain joins TRBV6-1 and TRBJ1-5; a weak D match, TRBD1 (5 bases). The germline V gene encodes CDR1 MNHNS and CDR2 SASEGT. CDR3 length: 16 amino acids. The V and J ends lost 1 base and 11 bases respectively, with 21 bases between them. The CDR3 bases are TGTGCCAGCAGTGAAGTGTGGCAGGCTGACCGGGGGACCCAGCATTTT. It is translated as CASSEVWQADRGTQHF.

The chain employs TRBV28 and TRBJ1-1; 7 bases align to TRBD1. CDR3 size: 15 residues. J gave up 1 base and V 3 bases, and 5 bases lay outside the gene matches. CDR1 and CDR2 (germline): MDHEN, SYDVKM. CDR3 loop: CASSLGAGGNTEAFF. CDR3 DNA: TGTGCCAGCAGTTTGGGGGCAGGGGGGAACACTGAAGCTTTCTTT.

The chain joins TRBV9 to TRBJ2-3; D perhaps matches TRBD2 (5 bases). The V end was cut by 1 base, the J end by 4 bases, with 10 bases between. The CDR3 sequence is 14 residues long. Germline V lookup: CDR1 SGDLS, CDR2 YYNGEE. The CDR3 coding sequence is TGTGCCAGCAGCGTAACGGGAAGCGCAGATACGCAGTATTTT. Protein sequence: CASSVTGSADTQYF.

A single count supports this clone. The V gene is TRBV6-6, the J gene TRBJ1-6, with 8 positions matching TRBD1. Trimming at V came to 6 bases and at J to 0 bases, leaving 7 bases not matched to a gene. The CDR3 consists of 17 residues. Germline CDR1 reads MNHNY; CDR2 reads SVGAGI (reference sequence). The CDR3 sequence: CASSRQGTGSYNSPLHF. The DNA for the CDR3 is TGTGCCAGCAGCCGACAGGGGACAGGCTCCTATAATTCACCCCTCCACTTT.

Comments on this clone: The sample holds other DNA sequences that translate to the same CDR3. The rearrangement uses TRBV6-1 and TRBJ1-1; no reliable D call. The CDR3 runs to 13 residues. V gave up 3 bases and J gave up 2 bases, with 7 bases separating them. Germline assignment: CDR1 MNHNS and CDR2 SASEGT. The CDR3 nucleotides read TGTGCCAGCAGTGAGACGGGAAACACTGAAGCTTTCTTT. Amino acids: CASSETGNTEAFF.

The rearrangement joins TRBV27 to TRBJ1-2, with D possibly matching TRBD1 (6 bases). CDR1 is MNHEY, CDR2 SMNVEV, per germline (reference sequence). The ends were cut back, 3 bases at V and 4 bases at J, with 9 bases in the middle. The CDR3 is 13 amino acids. The CDR3 sequence: CASSLAGAYGYTF. The CDR3 DNA follows: TGTGCCAGCAGTTTGGCAGGGGCCTATGGCTACACCTTC.

The chain joins TRBV21-1 to TRBJ2-7; the table's D call, TRBD2, was not checked against the DNA. TRBV21-1 is designated a pseudogene. The CDR3 extends over 17 amino acids. CDR3 in amino acids: CASSKGTSGSINYEQYF. The CDR3 nucleotides are TGTGCCAGCAGCAAAGGGACTAGCGGGAGCATCAACTACGAGCAGTACTTC.

The V gene is TRBV7-2, the J gene TRBJ2-4; TRBD1 aligns across 8 bases. This CDR3 spans 14 amino acids. CDR1 and CDR2 (germline): SGHTA, FQGNSA. The trim removed 1 base at V and 15 bases at J, leaving 11 bases unmatched. The CDR3 DNA follows: TGTGCCAGCAGCTTAGTGGGCGGACAGGGTACTCTGTACTTC. It yields the protein CASSLVGGQGTLYF.

This clone was seen more than once but under ten times. CDR3 sequence (DNA): TGTGCCAGCAGTCCCCATCGAGGCGGCGAGCAGTACTTC. It translates to CASSPHRGGEQYF. The chain recombines TRBV12-3 or TRBV12-4 with TRBJ2-7; D not certain. The CDR3 totals 13 residues. The germline V and J ends were trimmed by 5 bases and 6 bases, with 14 bases remaining between them.

The chain recombines TRBV29-1 with TRBJ1-1, with TRBD1 as a possible D gene (5 bases). Per germline, CDR1 SQVTM and CDR2 ANQGSEA. The CDR3 totals 13 residues. The CDR3 DNA reads as TGCGCATCTCATGCAGGGCCCGATACTGAAGCTTTCTTT. This translates into CASHAGPDTEAFF. Together with reference TRBV29-1 and TRBJ1-1, the CDR3 gives the full variable domain: SAVISQKPSRDICQRGTSLTIQCQVDSQVTMMFWYRQQPGQSLTLIATANQGSEATYESGFVIDKFPISRPNLTFSTLTVSNMSPEDSSIYLCASHAGPDTEAFFGQGTRLTVV.

This chain links TRBV5-1 with TRBJ1-1, with TRBD1 matching over 7 bases. CDR1 and CDR2 from the germline V gene are SGHRS and YFSETQ. This CDR3 has 16 amino acids. V lost 0 bases, J lost 4 bases, and 9 bases stayed unmatched. This chain's CDR3 is CASSLGGPTGITEAFF. CDR3 in DNA: TGCGCCAGCAGCTTGGGGGGACCGACAGGGATCACTGAAGCTTTCTTT.

The chain employs TRBV19 and TRBJ1-5; 8 nucleotides match TRBD1. Losses at the gene ends were 10 bases for V and 2 bases for J; bases not matched to a gene: 13. Per the germline V gene, CDR1 is LNHDA and CDR2 is SQIVND (reference sequence). The CDR3 loop spans 16 amino acids. The CDR3 reads CATQDRAGFGNQPQHF. In DNA form, the CDR3 reads TGTGCCACCCAGGACAGGGCGGGGTTTGGCAATCAGCCCCAGCATTTT. Using reference TRBV19 and TRBJ1-5 for the parts outside the CDR3, the full variable domain is DGGITQSPKYLFRKEGQNVTLSCEQNLNHDAMYWYRQDPGQGLRLIYYSQIVNDFQKGDIAEGYSVSREKKESFPLTVTSAQKNPTAFYLCATQDRAGFGNQPQHFGDGTRLSIL.

The chain couples TRBV5-1 to TRBJ1-1; TRBD1 matches 8 bases. The CDR3 has 14 amino acids. Germline loops: CDR1 SGHRS, CDR2 YFSETQ. With V trimmed by 6 bases and J by 0 bases, 4 bases remained unmatched. CDR3 DNA: TGCGCCAGCAACCCGACAGGGGTGAACACTGAAGCTTTCTTT. Translation gives CASNPTGVNTEAFF.

Note on this clone: The germline gene is not matched at one end of the junction; a read error may be the cause. The chain has TRBV5-4 and TRBJ2-7; D is unclear. CDR3 length equals 15 residues. Germline-derived CDR1 and CDR2 are SGHNT and YYREEE (reference sequence). CDR3 loop: CASSFRRYNSFEQYF. As DNA, the CDR3 is TGTGCCAGCAGCTTCAGGCGCTATAACTCCTTCGAGCAGTACTTC.

This clone has more than one count but fewer than ten. The chain links TRBV27 to TRBJ2-7; 13 bases line up with TRBD2. Germline-derived CDR1 and CDR2 are MNHEY and SMNVEV (reference sequence). The CDR3 contains 16 residues. V shed 4 bases and J 5 bases; nucleotides not matched to a gene: 8. The CDR3 coding sequence is TGTGCCAGCAGTTCTTGGACTAGCGGGAGTCCCCACGAGCAGTACTTC. It codes for CASSSWTSGSPHEQYF.

This chain connects TRBV7-2 to TRBJ1-1; 9 bases are a match to TRBD1. Looked up from germline, CDR1 is SGHTA and CDR2 is FQGNSA. V gave up 4 bases and J gave up 11 bases; unmatched junction bases: 8. The CDR3 spans 13 residues. The CDR3 sequence is CASSSDRGWGAFF. CDR3 nucleotides: TGTGCCAGCAGCTCGGACAGGGGTTGGGGGGCTTTCTTT.

The rearrangement links TRBV6-6 to TRBJ1-1; D unresolved. Trimming stripped 0 bases from V and 6 bases from J, with 11 bases between. The germline V gene encodes CDR1 MNHNY and CDR2 SVGAGI (reference sequence). This CDR3 spans 14 amino acids. The CDR3 DNA sequence: TGTGCCAGCAGTTACTCGATGCTGGCGGCTGAAGCTTTCTTT. Translating it yields CASSYSMLAAEAFF.

The V and J genes are TRBV7-2 and TRBJ2-5; D is perhaps TRBD2 (5 bases). V was clipped by 5 bases and J by 10 bases, with 14 bases between them. The germline V gene has CDR1 SGHTA and CDR2 FQGNSA. This CDR3 has 12 amino acids. The CDR3 spells CASSGLSRDQYF. The CDR3, as DNA: TGTGCCAGCAGCGGGCTCTCGAGGGACCAGTACTTC.

V gene TRBV19 combines with J gene TRBJ1-5; the D gene is possibly TRBD1 (5 bases). The germline gives CDR1 LNHDA, CDR2 SQIVND (reference sequence). This CDR3 region has 14 residues. V lost 3 bases to trimming and J lost 3 bases, with 9 bases between them. The CDR3 coding sequence is TGTGCCAGTAGTATTCTGGACAACAATCAGCCCCAGCATTTT. It translates to CASSILDNNQPQHF.

The genes are TRBV5-1 and TRBJ2-2, with D possibly being TRBD1 (5 bases). V was pared by 1 base and J by 3 bases, with 7 bases between. The CDR3 extends over 14 amino acids. Germline CDR1 and CDR2: SGHRS and YFSETQ. The CDR3 region is CASSLQGDTGELFF. In DNA form, the CDR3 reads TGCGCCAGCAGCTTGCAGGGCGACACCGGGGAGCTGTTTTTT. Filled out from reference TRBV5-1 and TRBJ2-2, the complete variable domain reads KAGVTQTPRYLIKTRGQQVTLSCSPISGHRSVSWYQQTPGQGLQFLFEYFSETQRNKGNFPGRFSGRQFSNSRSEMNVSTLELGDSALYLCASSLQGDTGELFFGEGSRLTVL.

The chain combines TRBV5-1 with TRBJ2-1; D may be TRBD2 (5 bases). The CDR3 has 16 amino acids. Between the trimmed V and J ends, which lost 0 bases and 7 bases, there was a span of 17 bases. The V gene's germline CDR1 is SGHRS and CDR2 YFSETQ. The CDR3 is CASSLESGGGRNEQFF. CDR3 nucleotides: TGCGCCAGCAGCTTGGAAAGCGGAGGAGGTAGGAATGAGCAGTTCTTC.

This rearrangement joins TRBV5-4 to TRBJ1-6; D remains unclear. The CDR3 has 16 residues. Germline V gene data show CDR1 as SGHNT and CDR2 as YYREEE (reference sequence). V lost 0 bases, J lost 8 bases, and 15 bases lay in between. The CDR3 bases are TGTGCCAGCAGCTTGGAGGTAGGGAGATCGGATTCACCCCTCCACTTT. This codes for CASSLEVGRSDSPLHF.

This clone has more than one count but fewer than ten. The CDR3 spells CASSDRGRSEKLFF. In DNA, the CDR3 is TGTGCCAGTAGTGACAGGGGGCGAAGTGAAAAACTGTTTTTT. The V call is TRBV19, the J call TRBJ1-4; TRBD1 matches 10 bases. After removal of 5 bases from V and 7 bases from J, the junction contained 4 bases not matched to a gene. The CDR3 totals 14 residues. The germline gives CDR1 LNHDA, CDR2 SQIVND (reference sequence).

The chain has TRBV11-2 and TRBJ1-3, with TRBD1 as a possible D gene (6 bases). The V end lost 1 base, the J end lost 4 bases, and 8 bases lay between the germline ends. Germline-derived CDR1 and CDR2 are SGHAT and FQNNGV. The CDR3 sequence is 14 residues long. The CDR3 here is CASSLGTAGNTIYF. The CDR3 nucleotides are TGTGCCAGCAGCTTAGGGACAGCAGGAAACACCATATATTTT.

The chain carries TRBV3-1 (or the pseudogene TRBV3-2) and TRBJ2-2; weak D call: TRBD1 (6 bases). Germline CDR1 and CDR2: LGHDT and YNNKEL (reference sequence). This CDR3 comprises 13 residues. V lost 8 bases and J lost 6, with 13 bases in between. CDR3 in amino acids: CASYEGVAGELFF. In nucleotides, the CDR3 is TGTGCCAGCTACGAGGGGGTAGCCGGGGAGCTGTTTTTT.